This is a list of T cell receptor beta chains from one sample in a study of blood T cell repertoires in COVID-19. TCRdb's copy holds only in-frame clones and misses some; the assay was immunoSEQ multiplex PCR. The profile shows some 100,000 clones, 80% to 90% of them singletons. Sequencing was performed on PBMCs or T cells enriched from blood (not recorded which). These receptors were collected from a woman between 45 and 65 years old who had recovered from COVID-19. Both conserved end residues are part of each CDR3. The D gene is left open where the match is weak. Size tells how often a clone was seen (once, few, many) or the class of an expanded clone, and some rows leave it out.

V gene	D gene	clone size	J gene	CDR3 DNA	CDR3 protein
TRBV5-1	TRBD1	.	TRBJ1-2	TGCGCCAGCAGCCAGGACAGGGCGAACACCTTGGGTGGCTACACCTTC	CASSQDRANTLGGYTF
TRBV11-3	TRBD1	.	TRBJ2-7	TGTGCCAGCAGCCCCAAAGCTACGGACAGGCCTCAGGAGCAGTACTTC	CASSPKATDRPQEQYF
TRBV5-1	.	few	TRBJ2-1	TGCGCCAGCAGCTACAGACAGCTCAATGAGCAGTTCTTC	CASSYRQLNEQFF
TRBV28	.	.	TRBJ1-2	TGTGCCAGCAGTCCTCGCACTCCTATCTATGGCTACACCTTC	CASSPRTPIYGYTF
TRBV19	.	.	TRBJ1-2	TGTGCCAGTGGGAGAATCGAGGGGGTTGGCTACACCTTC	CASGRIEGVGYTF
TRBV4-1	TRBD2	.	TRBJ2-5	TGCGCCAGCAGCCAAGAAAGACTAGCGGGTGGAACCCAGTACTTC	CASSQERLAGGTQYF
TRBV11-3	.	.	TRBJ2-2	TGTGCCAGCAGCCTCCAGAGCGCGAACACCGGGGAGCTGTTTTTT	CASSLQSANTGELFF
TRBV27	.	.	TRBJ2-5	TGTGCCAGCAGTTTATCGACAGCGAAGAGACCCACATACTTC	CASSLSTAKRPTYF
TRBV6-5	.	few	TRBJ1-3	TGTGCCAGCAACAGCAGGACTCTTGGTGGAAACACCATATATTTT	CASNSRTLGGNTIYF
TRBV24-1	.	.	TRBJ2-2	TGTGCCACCAGTGAAAGAAGCGGCGGGGAGCTGTTTTTT	CATSERSGGELFF
TRBV18	TRBD1	.	TRBJ1-2	TGTGCCAGCTCACCACCGGGACAGGGGGACTATGGCTACACCTTC	CASSPPGQGDYGYTF
TRBV6-5	TRBD1	few	TRBJ1-2	TGTGCCAGCGGACGGACAGGGTTATATGGCTACACCTTC	CASGRTGLYGYTF
TRBV5-6	.	.	TRBJ2-7	TGTGCCAGCAGCTTGGCCGGAACCCCGGGTCCTTACCTGTCCTACGAGCAGTACTTC	CASSLAGTPGPYLSYEQYF
TRBV28	.	.	TRBJ1-1	TGTGCCAGCACCCTCGGGTTTCGGGCAGGGTTGAACACTGAAGCTTTCTTT	CASTLGFRAGLNTEAFF
TRBV2	.	.	TRBJ1-5	TGTGCCAGCAGTGAGTATGTTGTTGGCGGCAGAAATACGAATCAGCCCCAGCATTTT	CASSEYVVGGRNTNQPQHF
TRBV2	.	.	TRBJ1-6	TGTGCCGTCAGCAAACAACCCGCCCCCCAGGGGAATTCACCCCTCCACTTT	CAVSKQPAPQGNSPLHF
TRBV7-8	TRBD1	few	TRBJ2-5	TGTGCCAGCAGCTTCAGAGACAGGGGTGGGGAGACCCAGTACTTC	CASSFRDRGGETQYF
TRBV25-1	.	.	TRBJ1-3	TGTGCCAGCAGTGAATGGCCCCTCGGAAACACCATATATTTT	CASSEWPLGNTIYF
TRBV5-5	.	.	TRBJ1-2	TGTGCCAGCAGCTTGGTCCAGGAGGGTGCAAACTTC	CASSLVQEGANF
TRBV29-1	TRBD1	.	TRBJ1-2	TGCAGCGTTGGAGGGACAGCTAACTATGGCTACACCTTC	CSVGGTANYGYTF
TRBV7-9	TRBD2	.	TRBJ2-1	TGTGCCAGCAGCCAGTCTAGCGGGAGCCCCTACAATGAGCAGTTCTTC	CASSQSSGSPYNEQFF
TRBV11-2	.	.	TRBJ2-1	TGTGCCAGCAGCTTAGGTTCTAATGAGCAGTTCTTC	CASSLGSNEQFF
TRBV14	TRBD1	.	TRBJ1-1	TGTGCCAGCAGCCAAGAGGGGCAGGGGGCGGTAAACACTGAAGCTTTCTTT	CASSQEGQGAVNTEAFF
TRBV5-4	TRBD1	.	TRBJ2-2	TGTGCCAGCAGCTCCCCGGGACAGGGGTTCACCGGGGAGCTGTTTTTT	CASSSPGQGFTGELFF
TRBV9	.	.	TRBJ1-4	TGTGCCAGCAGTGTTGGACAGTCTAACGAAAAACTGTTTTTT	CASSVGQSNEKLFF
TRBV28	TRBD1	.	TRBJ2-3	TGTGCCAGCAGTTTATTATTGGGGGACAGAATAACAGATACGCAGTATTTT	CASSLLLGDRITDTQYF
TRBV5-1	.	once	TRBJ1-6	TGCGCCAGCAGACCAGACAGGAGTAATTCACCCCTCCACTTT	CASRPDRSNSPLHF
TRBV24-1	TRBD2	.	TRBJ2-1	TGTGCCACCATTCCGGGGACTAGCTCCGGGATGTCCTACAATGAGCAGTTCTTC	CATIPGTSSGMSYNEQFF
TRBV28	.	.	TRBJ2-1	TGTGCCAGCAGTTTGCCAGGATCCAGCAATGAGCAGTTCTTC	CASSLPGSSNEQFF
TRBV5-1	.	.	TRBJ2-1	TGCGCCAGCAGCCCGGGACTCTACAATGAGCAGTTCTTC	CASSPGLYNEQFF
TRBV27	.	.	TRBJ1-3	TGTGCCAGCAGTTTATCGTTTCCGGGAGGAAACACCATATATTTT	CASSLSFPGGNTIYF
TRBV6-5	.	.	TRBJ2-1	TGTGCCAGCAGTTACTCCACAGGGAGCACTGAGCAGTTCTTC	CASSYSTGSTEQFF
TRBV5-6	.	few	TRBJ2-5	TGTGCCAGCAGCTTGGTCCAGCAAGAGACCCAGTACTTC	CASSLVQQETQYF
TRBV25-1	.	once	TRBJ1-2	TGTGCCAGCAGTGTGACAGATTACTATGGCTACACCTTC	CASSVTDYYGYTF
TRBV10-3	TRBD2	.	TRBJ2-1	TGTGCCATCCGAAGCGGGAGCTCCTACAATGAGCAGTTCTTC	CAIRSGSSYNEQFF
TRBV7-7	TRBD2	.	TRBJ2-1	TGTGCCAGCAGCCCCGGGACTAGCGGGGGCAATGAGCAGTTCTTC	CASSPGTSGGNEQFF